The clone carrying this T cell receptor beta chain came up many times. Its antigen is as yet unknown. V was shortened by 5 bases and J by 5 bases, with 9 bases between the two germline ends. The CDR3 sequence is 12 residues long. These data are taken from a study of T cells in Graves' hyperthyroidism and ophthalmopathy. Study-level findings and limits: Blood also contained most expanded thyroid clonotypes above 0.001.

The TCR beta CDR3 regions underwent amplification using RNA transcripts as the source. A set of HTBI primers served as the primers for a first-round RT-PCR of the TCR CDR3. A single record per CDR3 protein comes from TCRdb applying MiXCR to the multiplex PCR reads. The data show nearly 600,000 distinct CDR3 sequences, about 15% seen once. Criteria for exclusion of patients were uncontrolled infection, other autoimmune disease, pregnancy or lactation. Diagnostic decisions used clinical symptoms, serum thyroxine and TRAb, thyroid ultrasound and orbital computed tomography. 10 ml fresh peripheral blood yielded the PBMCs.

Sequences were obtained from blood. This chain joins TRBV12-3 or TRBV12-4 and TRBJ1-2; D gene uncertain. The TCR sequence derives from a woman between 25 and 40 years old with Graves' hyperthyroidism that later progressed to Graves' ophthalmopathy. CDR3 sequence reads: CASSRTYYGYTF. In DNA, the CDR3 is TGTGCCAGCAGTCGGACCTATTATGGCTACACCTTC.